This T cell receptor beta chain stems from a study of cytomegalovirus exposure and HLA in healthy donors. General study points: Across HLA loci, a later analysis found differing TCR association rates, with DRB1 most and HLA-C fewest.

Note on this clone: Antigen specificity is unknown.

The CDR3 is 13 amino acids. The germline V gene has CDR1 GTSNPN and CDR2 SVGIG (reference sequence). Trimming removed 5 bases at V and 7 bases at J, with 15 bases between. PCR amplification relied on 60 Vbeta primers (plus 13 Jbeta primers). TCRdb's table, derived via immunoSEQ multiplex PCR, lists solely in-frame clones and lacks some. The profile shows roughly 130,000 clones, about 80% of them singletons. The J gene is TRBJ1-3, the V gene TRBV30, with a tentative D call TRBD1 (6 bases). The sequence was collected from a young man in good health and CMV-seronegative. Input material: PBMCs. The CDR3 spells CAWSEGGGNTIYF. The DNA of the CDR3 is TGTGCCTGGTCTGAGGGAGGGGGGAACACCATATATTTT.